Listed below are T cell receptor beta chains from one sample, sequenced in a study of T cells in Graves' hyperthyroidism and ophthalmopathy. Each CDR3 protein gets one entry after TCRdb re-called the multiplex PCR reads with MiXCR. The sample gives 400,000 to 500,000 distinct CDR3 sequences, approximately 14% of which show up once; 15% to 20% is in the top ten. The sample taken for sequencing was blood. The receptors derive from a woman between 18 and 29 years old with Graves' hyperthyroidism. The CDR3 runs from the conserved cysteine through the conserved F or W. Fields, in order: D gene, clone size, V gene, J gene, CDR3 DNA, CDR3 protein. The D gene is left open where the match is weak. Clone sizes are given selectively: once, few, many, or a class where the clone is expanded.

D: -; size: many; V: TRBV27; J: TRBJ1-6; DNA: TGTGCCAGCAGTTTATACGACAGAGTCCATTCACCCCTCCACTTT; CDR3: CASSLYDRVHSPLHF
D: -; size: -; V: TRBV15; J: TRBJ1-1; DNA: TGTGCCACCAGCGTAAAAAGGGGGAACACTGAAGCTTTCTTT; CDR3: CATSVKRGNTEAFF
D: -; size: many; V: TRBV29-1; J: TRBJ1-2; DNA: TGCAGCGTTGGAGGATTACGCGGGGTGGCGGATGGCTACACCTTC; CDR3: CSVGGLRGVADGYTF
D: TRBD1; size: few; V: TRBV6-1; J: TRBJ2-1; DNA: TGTGCCAGCAGGGATACAGGGGGCAATGAGCAGTTCTTC; CDR3: CASRDTGGNEQFF
D: -; size: -; V: TRBV28; J: TRBJ2-7; DNA: TGTGCCAGCAGTTTACAGGCGTCGAGGCCCGAGCAGTACTTC; CDR3: CASSLQASRPEQYF
D: TRBD1; size: -; V: TRBV10-2; J: TRBJ1-5; DNA: TGCGCCAGCAGTGAGCCCGGGACAGCCCCCAATCAGCCCCAGCATTTT; CDR3: CASSEPGTAPNQPQHF
D: -; size: many; V: TRBV10-3; J: TRBJ1-1; DNA: TGTGCCTCGAGTGACAGCGACACTGAAGCTTTCTTT; CDR3: CASSDSDTEAFF
D: TRBD1; size: few; V: TRBV12-3/TRBV12-4; J: TRBJ1-5; DNA: TGTGCCAGCAGTTTAACAGGGGGGGTGAGTCAGCCCCAGCATTTT; CDR3: CASSLTGGVSQPQHF
D: TRBD2; size: -; V: TRBV20-1; J: TRBJ2-3; DNA: TGCAGTGCTCCCCAGCGGGAGAACCCAACAGATACGCAGTATTTT; CDR3: CSAPQRENPTDTQYF
D: TRBD2; size: many; V: TRBV12-5; J: TRBJ2-7; DNA: TGTGCTAGTGGTCGGAAGAGGGCTAGCGGGAGAGACGAGCAGTACTTC; CDR3: CASGRKRASGRDEQYF
D: -; size: many; V: TRBV7-8; J: TRBJ1-5; DNA: TGTGCCAGCAGCCCCTTATGGGGGGGACAGCCCCAGCATTTT; CDR3: CASSPLWGGQPQHF
D: TRBD1; size: many; V: TRBV6-1; J: TRBJ1-5; DNA: TGTGCCAGCAGTACCTGGGGACAGGGGGACAATCAGCCCCAGCATTTT; CDR3: CASSTWGQGDNQPQHF
D: TRBD2; size: -; V: TRBV20-1; J: TRBJ2-5; DNA: TGCAGTGCGGGGCCCCCCTTAGCGGGAGACCAAGAGACCCAGTACTTC; CDR3: CSAGPPLAGDQETQYF
D: TRBD2; size: many; V: TRBV7-6; J: TRBJ2-2; DNA: TGTGCCAGCAGTTTAGCGGGAGGGGCGACCGGGGAGCTGTTTTTT; CDR3: CASSLAGGATGELFF
D: -; size: many; V: TRBV11-2; J: TRBJ1-4; DNA: TGTGCCAGCAGCTTAGATACCCCTCCGGGTGAAAAACTGTTTTTT; CDR3: CASSLDTPPGEKLFF
D: TRBD1; size: many; V: TRBV27; J: TRBJ2-5; DNA: TGTGCCAGCAGTGGACAGGGTGCGGGGCAAGAGACCCAGTACTTC; CDR3: CASSGQGAGQETQYF
D: -; size: -; V: TRBV6-5; J: TRBJ1-2; DNA: TGTGCCAGCAGTTACTCCTTATTCGCCTGGCTCGGGTATGGCTACACCTTC; CDR3: CASSYSLFAWLGYGYTF
D: TRBD2; size: many; V: TRBV7-2; J: TRBJ2-7; DNA: TGTGCCAGCAGCTCCACCGGGACTAGTTTGGCCGAGCAGTACTTC; CDR3: CASSSTGTSLAEQYF
D: -; size: many; V: TRBV12-3/TRBV12-4; J: TRBJ1-5; DNA: TGTGCCAGCAGTTTCGACAGTCTCCAGCCCCAGCATTTT; CDR3: CASSFDSLQPQHF
D: -; size: many; V: TRBV24-1; J: TRBJ2-3; DNA: TGTGCCACCAGTGTGGGGATAGGGCCGAGCACAGATACGCAGTATTTT; CDR3: CATSVGIGPSTDTQYF
D: -; size: -; V: TRBV6-1; J: TRBJ2-7; DNA: TGTGCCAGCAGAGAGGGCATTGAGCAGTACTTC; CDR3: CASREGIEQYF
D: TRBD2; size: few; V: TRBV20-1; J: TRBJ2-5; DNA: TGCAGTGCCCTCAGGACTAGCGGGAGTTGGGGTGCGGAGACCCAGTACTTC; CDR3: CSALRTSGSWGAETQYF
D: -; size: many; V: TRBV9; J: TRBJ2-1; DNA: TGTGCCAGCGGAAAGGGGATATACAATGAGCAGTTCTTC; CDR3: CASGKGIYNEQFF
D: TRBD2; size: many; V: TRBV9; J: TRBJ2-5; DNA: TGTGCCAGCAGCGTCCTAGCGGGAGGGCAAGAGACCCAGTACTTC; CDR3: CASSVLAGGQETQYF
D: -; size: few; V: TRBV29-1; J: TRBJ1-1; DNA: TGCAGCGACTACGGGAACACTGAAGCTTTCTTT; CDR3: CSDYGNTEAFF
D: -; size: few; V: TRBV7-9; J: TRBJ1-1; DNA: TGTGCCGCGCTGGGGGATGTGACACTGGGAGGCACTGAAGCTTTCTTT; CDR3: CAALGDVTLGGTEAFF
D: TRBD1; size: many; V: TRBV27; J: TRBJ1-5; DNA: TGTGCCAGCTCCGCAAGGAGGGGGACAGGTCTTTATAGCAATCAGCCCCAGCATTTT; CDR3: CASSARRGTGLYSNQPQHF
D: -; size: many; V: TRBV3-1; J: TRBJ2-1; DNA: TGTGCCAGCAGCCACGGGGTCTACAATGAGCAGTTCTTC; CDR3: CASSHGVYNEQFF
D: -; size: -; V: TRBV2; J: TRBJ1-1; DNA: TGTGCCAGCAGTGAAGAGGCGGGATTAGCTGAAGCTTTCTTT; CDR3: CASSEEAGLAEAFF
D: -; size: many; V: TRBV9; J: TRBJ2-1; DNA: TGTGCCAGCAGCCAGACTGACCAGCCCCAGTTCTTC; CDR3: CASSQTDQPQFF
D: -; size: many; V: TRBV12-3/TRBV12-4; J: TRBJ1-2; DNA: TGTGCCAGCAGTCCAGGGTTTGGCTACACCTTC; CDR3: CASSPGFGYTF
D: TRBD1; size: -; V: TRBV19; J: TRBJ2-3; DNA: TGTGCCAGTAGGGGACAGGGGGCTGGCACAGATACGCAGTATTTT; CDR3: CASRGQGAGTDTQYF
D: TRBD1; size: many; V: TRBV18; J: TRBJ1-5; DNA: TGTGCCAGCTCACTTACAGGGGGCGCGGAACAGCCCCAGCATTTT; CDR3: CASSLTGGAEQPQHF
D: -; size: many; V: TRBV12-3/TRBV12-4; J: TRBJ1-1; DNA: TGTGCCAGCAGTTTTCAGGGCACTGAAGCTTTCTTT; CDR3: CASSFQGTEAFF
D: -; size: -; V: TRBV20-1; J: TRBJ1-2; DNA: TGCAGTGCTGGGGAACAGGGTTTCGATTATGGCTACACCTTC; CDR3: CSAGEQGFDYGYTF
D: TRBD2; size: many; V: TRBV3-1; J: TRBJ2-1; DNA: TGTGCCAGCAGCCAGGGGACTATGAATAGGTATGAGCAGTTCTTC; CDR3: CASSQGTMNRYEQFF
D: -; size: many; V: TRBV28; J: TRBJ1-5; DNA: TGTGCCAGCAGTTCCCCCTCGGCTCAGCCCCAGCATTTT; CDR3: CASSSPSAQPQHF
D: -; size: many; V: TRBV19; J: TRBJ1-2; DNA: TGTGCCAGTAGTATAGCAAGAGACGCTTCCTATGGCTACACCTTC; CDR3: CASSIARDASYGYTF
D: -; size: many; V: TRBV5-1; J: TRBJ2-7; DNA: TGCGCCAGCAGCTTGGAGTCATTCTACGAGCAGTACTTC; CDR3: CASSLESFYEQYF
D: -; size: many; V: TRBV12-3/TRBV12-4; J: TRBJ1-3; DNA: TGTGCCAGCAGTGAGTCCGGAAACACCATATATTTT; CDR3: CASSESGNTIYF
D: -; size: few; V: TRBV13; J: TRBJ1-6; DNA: TGTGCCAGCAGCTTAGTTGGGGATTCACCCCTCCACTTT; CDR3: CASSLVGDSPLHF
D: -; size: few; V: TRBV19; J: TRBJ1-1; DNA: TGTGCCAGTAGTGCTGGGATGAACACTGAAGCTTTCTTT; CDR3: CASSAGMNTEAFF
D: TRBD2; size: many; V: TRBV10-3; J: TRBJ2-3; DNA: TGTGCCATCAGTGCGGCGGGAGGCACAGATACGCAGTATTTT; CDR3: CAISAAGGTDTQYF
D: -; size: many; V: TRBV28; J: TRBJ1-2; DNA: TGTGCCAGCAGTTTTTGGCAGTATGGCTACACCTTC; CDR3: CASSFWQYGYTF
D: -; size: -; V: TRBV7-9; J: TRBJ1-4; DNA: TGTGCCAGCTGTCCGGAGGGAAGTGAAAAACTGTTTTTT; CDR3: CASCPEGSEKLFF
D: TRBD1; size: few; V: TRBV5-6; J: TRBJ2-1; DNA: TGTGCCAGCAGCGCTGGGACAGGCTACTATGAGCAGTTCTTC; CDR3: CASSAGTGYYEQFF
D: TRBD2; size: many; V: TRBV12-3/TRBV12-4; J: TRBJ2-1; DNA: TGTGCCAGCAGCTGGATTTCGGGAGGGCCGCGGAATGAGCAGTTCTTC; CDR3: CASSWISGGPRNEQFF
D: -; size: -; V: TRBV5-1; J: TRBJ2-6; DNA: TGCGCCAGCAGCTTGGATTTCAGTGGGGCCAACGTCCTGACTTTC; CDR3: CASSLDFSGANVLTF
D: TRBD2; size: few; V: TRBV3-1; J: TRBJ2-2; DNA: TGTGCCAGCAGCCAATCATCAAAGACTAGCGGGAAGCCCGGGGAGCTGTTTTTT; CDR3: CASSQSSKTSGKPGELFF
D: -; size: many; V: TRBV5-1; J: TRBJ1-1; DNA: TGCGCCAGCAGCTTGGAGGGGCGGACTGAAGCTTTCTTT; CDR3: CASSLEGRTEAFF
D: TRBD1; size: many; V: TRBV11-3; J: TRBJ1-1; DNA: TGTGCCAGCAGCACGAGAACAGGGGAAAACACTGAAGCTTTCTTT; CDR3: CASSTRTGENTEAFF